This TCR beta chain was identified during a study of blood T cell repertoires in COVID-19. Study as a whole: From the United States, Italy and Spain came samples of acute and convalescent COVID-19. Sources were T cells, B-cell-depleted T cells, or PBMCs; the material itself was cDNA or gDNA.

Under the authors' procedure: Estimation of nucleated cell counts was performed using reference gene primer amplification. Repertoires were generated with immunoSEQ multiplex PCR, while TCRdb's copy carries only in-frame clones and drops some. The V and J calls and clone size are taken from that table; D and trimming were inferred from the DNA. The sample yields about 74,000 clones, roughly four fifths seen once. Germline CDR1 is WSHSY and CDR2 is SAAADI. V trimming: 6 bases; J trimming: 7 bases; junction bases outside the gene matches: 5. This CDR3 is 14 amino acids long. The chain links TRBV10-2 to TRBJ2-1, with 11 bases lining up with TRBD2. The source of this sequence is a man between 65 and 79 years old with acute or convalescent COVID-19. Sequencing input: peripheral blood. CDR3 loop: CASRLAGEQNEQFF. CDR3 DNA: TGCGCCAGCAGACTAGCGGGAGAGCAGAATGAGCAGTTCTTC.